Presented here are 26 T cell receptor beta chains from one specimen sequenced in a study of T cells expressing NK-cell markers. Each CDR3 protein gets one entry in TCRdb, which reprocessed the 5' RACE reads and gives no DNA. The sample table includes 500,000 to 600,000 distinct CDR3 sequences. Material for sequencing was blood T cells: a sorted CD56 or NKG2C T cell subset, CD4+ or CD8+ T cells, or bulk PBMC T cells (not recorded which). The receptors were sampled from a man between 18 and 29 years old in good health.

The chain links TRBV19 to TRBJ2-1; TCRdb lists TRBD2, though no DNA is available to test this call. From germline, CDR1 is LNHDA and CDR2 SQIVND (reference sequence). This CDR3 region has 21 residues. The CDR3 here is CASSPRGWPGGPRVFGHEQFF.

The CDR3 sequence: CASTISSGVEQFF. This chain connects TRBV25-1 to TRBJ2-1; TCRdb lists TRBD2, though no DNA is available to test this call. Germline loops: CDR1 MGHDK, CDR2 SYGVNS. The CDR3 consists of 13 residues.

This chain joins TRBV4-1 and TRBJ2-4; TCRdb calls TRBD2, which cannot be checked without DNA. The germline gives CDR1 MGHRA, CDR2 YSYEKL. The CDR3 is made up of 18 amino acids. The CDR3 region is CASSQGSASGIAKNIQYF.

CDR3 residues: CATSPGAGSTDTQYF. This chain uses TRBV24-1 with TRBJ2-3; the TCRdb D gene call, TRBD1, has no DNA to confirm it. The CDR3 runs 15 residues. Germline CDR1 is KGHDR and CDR2 is SFDVKD.

The rearrangement uses TRBV20-1 and TRBJ2-6; TCRdb reports TRBD1, a call that lacks DNA to check it against. This CDR3 has 17 residues. The V gene's germline CDR1 is DFQATT and CDR2 SNEGSKA (reference sequence). The CDR3 loop reads CSASYRGGSSGANVLTF.

The chain carries TRBV4-2 and TRBJ2-3; TCRdb's D call of TRBD2 is untestable without DNA. There are 19 residues in the CDR3. Per the germline V gene, CDR1 is LGHNA and CDR2 is YNFKEQ. This chain's CDR3 is CASSQEPGLAGSGSDTQYF.

CDR3 residues: CASSQGLFTQYF. The chain links TRBV28 to TRBJ2-3; TCRdb's D call, TRBD2, is unchecked because there is no DNA. The CDR3 consists of 12 residues. CDR1 is MDHEN, CDR2 SYDVKM, per germline.

The chain employs TRBV28 and TRBJ2-1; TCRdb designates TRBD1, a call that cannot be tested without DNA. The germline gives CDR1 MDHEN, CDR2 SYDVKM. CDR3 size: 11 residues. CDR3 sequence reads: CASSEGGKQFF.

The chain joins TRBV5-1 to TRBJ2-3; with no DNA, the TCRdb D assignment of TRBD1 cannot be verified. The V gene's germline CDR1 is SGHRS and CDR2 YFSETQ. The CDR3 spans 16 residues. The CDR3 spells CASSLGPGTSTDTQYF.

V is TRBV7-2 and J is TRBJ2-7; no DNA is available, so the TRBD1 call from TCRdb remains unchecked. The germline gives CDR1 SGHTA, CDR2 FQGNSA. The CDR3 length is 17 residues. This CDR3 reads CASTLRMEAREVHEQYF.

The chain employs TRBV12-3 or TRBV12-4 and TRBJ1-2. The CDR3 covers 12 residues. The CDR3 is CASSLSSYGYTF.

The genes are TRBV25-1 and TRBJ2-1. Germline V gene data show CDR1 as MGHDK and CDR2 as SYGVNS. The CDR3 totals 15 residues. This chain's CDR3 is CASSEWYMSGNEQFF.

The rearrangement links TRBV6-5 to TRBJ2-5; no DNA is available, so the TRBD2 call from TCRdb remains unchecked. Germline V CDR1 and CDR2: MNHEY, SVGAGI. This CDR3 region has 16 residues. The CDR3 loop is CASSYASSGVQEIQYF.

This chain joins TRBV20-1 and TRBJ1-4; TCRdb selects TRBD1, and the lack of DNA leaves this call unchecked. The CDR3 runs 14 residues. Looked up from germline, CDR1 is DFQATT and CDR2 is SNEGSKA (reference sequence). The CDR3 sequence: CSARSLRGHEKLFF.

The V and J genes are TRBV5-1 and TRBJ2-2. Per germline, CDR1 SGHRS and CDR2 YFSETQ. The CDR3 consists of 13 residues. This chain's CDR3 is CASSLAPAGELFF.

The genes are TRBV27 and TRBJ2-5. Germline V gives CDR1 MNHEY, CDR2 SMNVEV (reference sequence). The CDR3 totals 16 residues. This CDR3 is CASSLRREYGTETQYF.

The genes are TRBV3-1 and TRBJ1-6; no DNA is available, so the TRBD1 call from TCRdb remains unchecked. Germline values: CDR1 LGHDT, CDR2 YNNKEL (reference sequence). This CDR3 spans 16 amino acids. The CDR3 loop reads CASSQGTGGYRSPLHF.

The rearrangement joins TRBV5-1 to TRBJ2-1; TCRdb proposes TRBD1, but this gene call is untestable without DNA. The CDR3 length is 13 residues. CDR1 SGHRS and CDR2 YFSETQ come from the germline V gene. This CDR3 is CASIPSGYNEQFF.

The chain employs TRBV10-1 and TRBJ2-1; TCRdb selects TRBD2, and the lack of DNA leaves this call unchecked. The germline V gene has CDR1 WNHNN and CDR2 SYGVQD (reference sequence). The CDR3 is 12 residues long. The CDR3 region is CASGGLANEQFF.

This chain connects TRBV6-5 to TRBJ1-6; the TRBD1 assignment by TCRdb is unverifiable without DNA. The CDR3 is 15 residues long. CDR1 and CDR2 (germline): MNHEY, SVGAGI. CDR3 residues: CASSYLNRGGSRLHF.

This chain links TRBV20-1 with TRBJ2-5; lacking DNA, the TRBD2 call made by TCRdb goes unchecked. Germline assignment: CDR1 DFQATT and CDR2 SNEGSKA (reference sequence). The CDR3 loop spans 13 amino acids. This chain's CDR3 is CSAPQAGVETQYF.

The J gene is TRBJ2-1, the V gene TRBV11-2; as DNA is missing, the TRBD2 call by TCRdb cannot be tested. The CDR3 is 15 residues long. CDR1 is SGHAT and CDR2 is FQNNGV in the germline V gene. The CDR3: CASSPSRASYNEQFF.

The chain couples TRBV12-3 or TRBV12-4 to TRBJ2-7; TCRdb reports TRBD1, a call that lacks DNA to check it against. This CDR3 contains 15 residues. This chain's CDR3 is CASSLGQGRTYEQYF.

The rearrangement links TRBV12-3 or TRBV12-4 to TRBJ1-2. The CDR3 loop spans 14 amino acids. The CDR3: CASSLGPVAYGYTF.

The chain combines TRBV5-1 with TRBJ2-2; TCRdb's D call, TRBD1, is unchecked because there is no DNA. Germline lookup yields CDR1 SGHRS and CDR2 YFSETQ. There are 17 residues in the CDR3. The CDR3 spells CASSTSQGARFTGELFF.

The CDR3 region is CASSFYWGASDGYTF. The rearrangement joins TRBV5-5 to TRBJ1-2; TCRdb calls TRBD1, which cannot be checked without DNA. CDR1 is SGHKS, CDR2 YYEKEE, per germline (reference sequence). This CDR3 has 15 amino acids.